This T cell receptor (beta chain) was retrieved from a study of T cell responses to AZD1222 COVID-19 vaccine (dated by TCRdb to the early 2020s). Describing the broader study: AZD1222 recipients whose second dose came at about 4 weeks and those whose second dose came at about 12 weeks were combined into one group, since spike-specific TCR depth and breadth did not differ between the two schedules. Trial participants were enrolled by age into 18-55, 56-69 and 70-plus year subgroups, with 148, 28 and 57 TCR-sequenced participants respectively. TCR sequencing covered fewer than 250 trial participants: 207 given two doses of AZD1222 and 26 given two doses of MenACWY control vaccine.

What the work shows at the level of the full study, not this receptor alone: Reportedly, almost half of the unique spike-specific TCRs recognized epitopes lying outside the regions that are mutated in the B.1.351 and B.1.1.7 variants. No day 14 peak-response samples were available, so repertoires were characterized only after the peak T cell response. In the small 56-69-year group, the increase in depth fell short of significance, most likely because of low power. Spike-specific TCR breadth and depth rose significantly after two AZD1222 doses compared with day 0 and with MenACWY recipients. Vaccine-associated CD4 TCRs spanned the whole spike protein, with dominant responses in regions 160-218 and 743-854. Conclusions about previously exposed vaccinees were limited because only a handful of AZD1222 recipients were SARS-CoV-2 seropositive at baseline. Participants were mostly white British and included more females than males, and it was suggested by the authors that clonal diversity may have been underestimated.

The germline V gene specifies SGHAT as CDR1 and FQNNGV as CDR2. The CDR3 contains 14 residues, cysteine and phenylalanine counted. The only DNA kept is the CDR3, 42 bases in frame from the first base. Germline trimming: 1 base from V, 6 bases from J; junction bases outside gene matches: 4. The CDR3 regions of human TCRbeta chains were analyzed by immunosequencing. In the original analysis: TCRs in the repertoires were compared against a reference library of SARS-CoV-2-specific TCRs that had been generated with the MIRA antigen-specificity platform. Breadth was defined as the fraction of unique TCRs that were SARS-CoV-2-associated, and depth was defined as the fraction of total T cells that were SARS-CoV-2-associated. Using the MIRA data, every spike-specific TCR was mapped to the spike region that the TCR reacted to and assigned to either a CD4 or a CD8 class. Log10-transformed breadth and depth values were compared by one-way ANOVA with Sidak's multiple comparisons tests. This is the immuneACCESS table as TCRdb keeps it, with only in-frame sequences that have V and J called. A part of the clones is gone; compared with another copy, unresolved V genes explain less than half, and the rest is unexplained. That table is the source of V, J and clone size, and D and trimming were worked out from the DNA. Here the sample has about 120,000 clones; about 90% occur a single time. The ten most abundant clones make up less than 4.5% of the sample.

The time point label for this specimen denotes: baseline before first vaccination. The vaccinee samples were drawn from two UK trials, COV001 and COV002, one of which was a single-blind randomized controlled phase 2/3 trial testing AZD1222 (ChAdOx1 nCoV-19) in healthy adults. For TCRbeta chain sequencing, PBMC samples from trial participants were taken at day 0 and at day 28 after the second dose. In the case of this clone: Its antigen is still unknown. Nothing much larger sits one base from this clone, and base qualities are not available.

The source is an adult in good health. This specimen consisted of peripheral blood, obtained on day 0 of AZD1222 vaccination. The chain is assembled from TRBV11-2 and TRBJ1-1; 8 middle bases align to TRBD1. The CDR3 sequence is CASSLGQGAAEAFF. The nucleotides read TGTGCCAGCAGCTTAGGTCAGGGGGCGGCTGAAGCTTTCTTT.